These T cell receptor beta chains were read from a single sample in a study of cytomegalovirus exposure and HLA in healthy donors. Sequencing used immunoSEQ multiplex PCR; TCRdb keeps in-frame clones, though not all of them. The sample has some 140,000 clones, 70% to 80% seen once; the top ten hold 2.2%. Sequencing was carried out using PBMCs. Receptor source: a man aged 30-40 years in good health and CMV-seronegative. Each CDR3 is given with its conserved first and last residue. The D gene is left open where the match is weak. Not all rows give a size; the values are once, few, many and, for expanded clones, a class.

V	D	size	J	DNA	CDR3
TRBV7-8	TRBD1	NA	TRBJ1-5	TGTGCCAGCAGCTTAGACTTTCAGGGGGGTCAGCCCCAGCATTTT	CASSLDFQGGQPQHF
TRBV13	NA	NA	TRBJ2-1	TGTGCCAGCAGCTTAGCCGGGGAGGCCTACAATGAGCAGTTCTTC	CASSLAGEAYNEQFF
TRBV5-1	NA	NA	TRBJ1-1	TGCGCCAGCAGCTTGACAGGGTTGAACACTGAAGCTTTCTTT	CASSLTGLNTEAFF
TRBV6-1	NA	NA	TRBJ1-2	TGTGCCAGCAGTGAAGGGAGGGGGGGAAGCGGCTATGGCTACACCTTC	CASSEGRGGSGYGYTF
TRBV4-1	TRBD1	NA	TRBJ2-7	TGCGCCAGCAGCCAAGGTCAGGGGGCATATTCCTACGAGCAGTACTTC	CASSQGQGAYSYEQYF
TRBV6-5	TRBD1	NA	TRBJ2-7	TGTGCCAGCAGTTCCGGGACAGCTACCCGATACGAGCAGTACTTC	CASSSGTATRYEQYF
TRBV7-8	NA	NA	TRBJ2-3	TGTGCCAGCAGCTACAACCCTAGCACAGATACGCAGTATTTT	CASSYNPSTDTQYF
TRBV7-2	TRBD2	NA	TRBJ2-3	TGTGCCAGCAGCTTGAAAGGGGAGGGCCGGTGGACGCAGTATTTT	CASSLKGEGRWTQYF
TRBV6-5	TRBD1	NA	TRBJ2-7	TGTGCCAGCAGTTACTCGGAAGGGACAGCTCCGTACTTC	CASSYSEGTAPYF
TRBV6-6	NA	NA	TRBJ1-2	TGTGCCAGCAGCCCACGCCTAGGGGCCTACGGCTACACCTTC	CASSPRLGAYGYTF
TRBV7-9	NA	NA	TRBJ1-5	TGTGCCAGCAGCTCCAGCCTTTGGACAGACAGCAATCAGCCCCAGCATTTT	CASSSSLWTDSNQPQHF
TRBV6-5	NA	NA	TRBJ1-1	TGTGCCAGCAGTTACGGGGGGGGAGCCGACCTCGGGAAAGCTTTCTTT	CASSYGGGADLGKAFF
TRBV30	TRBD1	NA	TRBJ2-5	TGTGCCTGGAATGGACAGGGGCTGACGGAGACCCAGTACTTC	CAWNGQGLTETQYF
TRBV28	TRBD1	NA	TRBJ1-5	TGTGCCAGCAGGGTCGACAGGGAGCCCCAGCATTTT	CASRVDREPQHF
TRBV6-5	NA	NA	TRBJ2-7	TGTGCCAGCAGGAAGACTAGCTCCTACGAGCAGTACTTC	CASRKTSSYEQYF
TRBV28	TRBD1	NA	TRBJ1-1	TGTGCCACACGGGACAGACCGAACACTGAAGCTTTCTTT	CATRDRPNTEAFF
TRBV27	TRBD2	NA	TRBJ2-7	TGTGCCAGCAGTTTATCCAGCGGGAGTAACGAGCAGTACTTC	CASSLSSGSNEQYF
TRBV7-8	NA	NA	TRBJ2-2	TGTGCCAGCAGTCTTGGACAGCTGAACACCGGGGAGCTGTTTTTT	CASSLGQLNTGELFF
TRBV27	TRBD1	NA	TRBJ1-1	TGTGCCAGCAGTTCGGGGGGGACAGGGAGAACTGAAGCTTTCTTT	CASSSGGTGRTEAFF
TRBV18	NA	once	TRBJ2-1	TGTGCCAGCTCACCACCTACTTGGAGTGAGCAGTTCTTC	CASSPPTWSEQFF
TRBV27	TRBD2	NA	TRBJ2-3	TGTGCCAGCATAGGGACTAGCGGGATTTCGCGCACAGATACGCAGTATTTT	CASIGTSGISRTDTQYF
TRBV2	TRBD2	NA	TRBJ2-7	TGTGCCAGCAGCGCGGGAGTCGGGGAGCAGTACTTC	CASSAGVGEQYF
TRBV18	NA	NA	TRBJ2-1	TGTGCCAGCTCAACGGGGTCCCAGGATGAGCAGTTCTTC	CASSTGSQDEQFF
TRBV11-3	TRBD1	NA	TRBJ2-3	TGTGCCAGCAGCCCCGGACAGGGGGTGGGCACAGATACGCAGTATTTT	CASSPGQGVGTDTQYF
TRBV27	NA	NA	TRBJ2-7	TGTGCCAGCAGTTTAAGGCCAGGGAACAACGAGCAGTACTTC	CASSLRPGNNEQYF
TRBV2	NA	NA	TRBJ2-1	TGTGCCAGCGGAGTAGAGGAGCAGTTCTTC	CASGVEEQFF
TRBV10-1	NA	NA	TRBJ1-1	TGCGCCAGCAAGAAAGACAGACGTCGCACCACTGAAGCTTTCTTT	CASKKDRRRTTEAFF
TRBV29-1	TRBD1	NA	TRBJ2-7	TGCAGCGTTTACAGGGGGATCTCCTACGAGCAGTACTTC	CSVYRGISYEQYF
TRBV6-1	TRBD2	NA	TRBJ2-7	TGTGCCAGCAGTCGACTAGCGGGTACCTCCTACGAGCAGTACTTC	CASSRLAGTSYEQYF
TRBV7-9	NA	NA	TRBJ2-7	TGTGCCAGCAGCTTAGCCACAGGTTTAGGCGAGCAGTACTTC	CASSLATGLGEQYF
TRBV7-9	TRBD2	few	TRBJ2-4	TGTGCCAGCAGCTCACTAACTAGCGGGAGGGGGGACATTCAGTACTTC	CASSSLTSGRGDIQYF
TRBV18	TRBD1	NA	TRBJ1-5	TGTGCCAGCTCACCGGACAGGGGAATCAAGCCCCAGCATTTT	CASSPDRGIKPQHF
TRBV4-1	NA	NA	TRBJ1-5	TGCGCCAGCAGCCAAGCCGAGGCAGTTCGGAATCAGCCCCAGCATTTT	CASSQAEAVRNQPQHF
TRBV28	TRBD1	NA	TRBJ2-7	TGTGCCAGCATCATCGGACAGGGGACATCCCACGAGCAGTACTTC	CASIIGQGTSHEQYF
TRBV29-1	NA	NA	TRBJ1-5	TGCAGCGTTGCTACAGGGCTGAGTCAGCCCCAGCATTTT	CSVATGLSQPQHF
TRBV10-1	NA	NA	TRBJ2-1	TGCGCCAGCAGTCGAATAGCGGACTATACCTACAATGAGCAGTTCTTC	CASSRIADYTYNEQFF
TRBV27	NA	NA	TRBJ2-2	TGTGCCAGCAGCCTCGGGGGAGCGGTCCACACCGGGGAGCTGTTTTTT	CASSLGGAVHTGELFF
TRBV7-8	NA	NA	TRBJ2-7	TGTGCCAGCAGCTTAACCCCCGCGGCGAGAACCGAGCAGTACTTC	CASSLTPAARTEQYF
TRBV9	TRBD2	NA	TRBJ2-2	TGTGCCAGCAGCCCCCCGGGGGGTCCAGCCGGGGAGCTGTTTTTT	CASSPPGGPAGELFF
TRBV18	TRBD1	NA	TRBJ1-2	TGTGCCAGCTCACCAGGGTCAGGGGGCGAGGCTGGCTACACCTTC	CASSPGSGGEAGYTF
TRBV28	TRBD1	NA	TRBJ1-5	TGTGCCAGCACAACAGGGGGGCAGCCCCAGCATTTT	CASTTGGQPQHF
TRBV5-1	NA	NA	TRBJ1-5	TGCGCCAGCGGAAGGGACATGGGAATGCCCCAGCATTTT	CASGRDMGMPQHF
TRBV27	TRBD2	NA	TRBJ2-5	TGTGCCAGCAGGACGATCGTCGGGGGGGAGACCCAGTACTTC	CASRTIVGGETQYF
TRBV30	TRBD2	NA	TRBJ2-1	TGTGCCTGGAGTGTAGAACTAGCGGGAGATTCGCTTCGCAATGAGCAGTTCTTC	CAWSVELAGDSLRNEQFF
TRBV5-5	TRBD1	NA	TRBJ2-5	TGTGCCAGCAGCTTTACAGGGGAAGAGCAGTACTTC	CASSFTGEEQYF
TRBV28	TRBD2	NA	TRBJ2-3	TGTGCCAGCAGTACCTCGCTAGCGGGAATTGAAACAGATACGCAGTATTTT	CASSTSLAGIETDTQYF
TRBV6-5	NA	NA	TRBJ1-1	TGTGCCAGCCGGGGGGGCCCCAAGGGCACTGAAGCTTTCTTT	CASRGGPKGTEAFF
TRBV6-5	NA	NA	TRBJ2-3	TGTGCCAGCAGGAAGAGTAGCACAGATACGCAGTATTTT	CASRKSSTDTQYF
TRBV28	NA	NA	TRBJ1-2	TGTGCCAGCAGTTTAAGGCCAGGCTATGGCTACACCTTC	CASSLRPGYGYTF
TRBV29-1	TRBD2	NA	TRBJ2-1	TGCAGCGTTGGCGCGGGAGGGGTGGCGAACAATGAGCAGTTCTTC	CSVGAGGVANNEQFF
TRBV4-3	NA	NA	TRBJ1-2	TGCGCCAGCAGCCAATCGGTGGGGGGAGTCTTCCAAGAAGGCTACACCTTC	CASSQSVGGVFQEGYTF
TRBV5-1	TRBD2	NA	TRBJ2-7	TGCGCCAGCAGCAAACTAGCGGGAGGCCCACCGGGTGAGCAGTACTTC	CASSKLAGGPPGEQYF
TRBV19	NA	NA	TRBJ2-2	TGTGCCAGTAATAACGAGCTTGAAAGAGGGACCGGGGAGCTGTTTTTT	CASNNELERGTGELFF
TRBV7-2	TRBD1	few	TRBJ2-7	TGTGCCAGCAGCTTAGAGGGGACAGGGATCGAGCAGTACTTC	CASSLEGTGIEQYF
TRBV10-3	TRBD2	NA	TRBJ2-7	TGTGCCATCAGAACGCAACTAGCGGGAGGCTCCTACGAGCAGTACTTC	CAIRTQLAGGSYEQYF
TRBV5-5	TRBD1	once	TRBJ1-5	TGTGCCAGCAGCTTGGGGACAGGGGCCGAGAGACAGCCCCAGCATTTT	CASSLGTGAERQPQHF
TRBV12-5	NA	few	TRBJ1-2	TGTGCTAGTGCCCCAGGGGTTGGGTATGGCTACACCTTC	CASAPGVGYGYTF
TRBV27	TRBD1	NA	TRBJ1-2	TGTGCCAGCAGTTTAAGGGACAGGGTCCCAGGCTACACCTTC	CASSLRDRVPGYTF